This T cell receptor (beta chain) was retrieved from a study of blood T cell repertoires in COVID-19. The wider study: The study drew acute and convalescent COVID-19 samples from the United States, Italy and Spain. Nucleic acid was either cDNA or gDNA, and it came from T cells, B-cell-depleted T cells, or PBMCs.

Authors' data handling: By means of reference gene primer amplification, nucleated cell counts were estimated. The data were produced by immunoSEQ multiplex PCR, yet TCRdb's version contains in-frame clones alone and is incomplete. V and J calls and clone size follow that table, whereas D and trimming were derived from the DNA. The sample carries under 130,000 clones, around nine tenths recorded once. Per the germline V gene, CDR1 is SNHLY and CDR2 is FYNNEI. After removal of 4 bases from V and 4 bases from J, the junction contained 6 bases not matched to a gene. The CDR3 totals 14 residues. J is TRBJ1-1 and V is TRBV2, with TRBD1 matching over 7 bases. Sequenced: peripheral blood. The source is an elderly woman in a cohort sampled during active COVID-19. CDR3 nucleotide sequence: TGTGCCAGCAGTGCAGGGGCAGGGGGCACTGAAGCTTTCTTT. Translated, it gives CASSAGAGGTEAFF.